This note documents a single TCR beta chain sequence. Deletions cut 1 base from V and 5 bases from J, with 14 bases between. Germline-derived CDR1 and CDR2 are SEHNR and FQNEAQ (reference sequence). The CDR3 spans 15 residues. Study processing details: Quantification of nucleated cells was approximated via reference gene primer amplification. Profiling relied on immunoSEQ multiplex PCR, and the TCRdb table lists in-frame clones only, not all of them. Clonal size and the V and J genes are those of that table, whereas D and trimming came from the DNA. The sample has more than 25,000 clones, 84% seen once. This specimen comes from a study of blood T cell repertoires in COVID-19. Study context: Samples came from the United States, Italy and Spain, spanning acute and convalescent COVID-19.

This sequence originates from an elderly man with active COVID-19. J is TRBJ2-5 and V is TRBV7-9, with D possibly being TRBD2 (6 bases). The sample consisted of peripheral blood. DNA of the CDR3: TGTGCCAGCAGCTTAGGGGGGGTCGTAGCGGAGACCCAGTACTTC. It specifies CASSLGGVVAETQYF.